This record covers a single T cell receptor (beta chain). Its cognate antigen has yet to be identified. There are no base qualities to consult, and no much larger clone falls within one base. The data belong to a study of vaccination and CD4 T cells after COVID-19 (dated 2022 in TCRdb). General notes on the study: SARS-CoV-2 positivity had been established in the convalescent patients by nasal swab PCR, and mild disease was recorded in several of these patients and severe disease in one. Post-COVID blood samples from convalescent patients were collected a median of around 110 days after diagnosis, with a range of about 35 to 180 days. The cultures were stimulated with overlapping spike peptide pools from SARS-CoV-2 and from the common cold coronaviruses HCoV-NL63, HCoV-OC43 and HCoV-229E. In roughly nine COVID-19 convalescent patients and 4 infection-naive healthy vaccine recipients, the spike-specific CD4+ TCR repertoire before mRNA vaccination was compared with the repertoire after mRNA vaccination. As controls, cultures received a CEFX viral epitope pool (the positive control), an HIV-1 Nef peptide pool (the negative control), or no peptide at all. Post-vaccine blood samples were collected a median of about 66 days after the second vaccine dose, ranging from roughly 12 to 250 days. The convalescent cohort comprised six males and four females, including two Hispanic individuals, seven Caucasians, two Asians and one multiracial person. Participants received two doses of either the Pfizer-BioNTech BNT162b2 vaccine (n=8) or the Moderna mRNA-1273 vaccine (n=2). The paper's findings and limits, for the study overall: Of the vaccine-specific clones in convalescent patients, 304 of 307, or nearly all, reacted only to SARS-CoV-2 spike and did not cross-react with common cold coronaviruses. Relatively few convalescent patients were included in the study, and early timepoints after natural infection were not analyzed. An increase in the median number of SARS-CoV-2-reactive clonotypes from 20 to 25 after infection to 38 after vaccination was observed, but the change was not found to be significant. Among the post-vaccine SARS-CoV-2-reactive clones in convalescent patients, a median roughly 85% showed up only after vaccination, which suggests vaccine-specific priming.

From the cysteine up to the phenylalanine, the CDR3 has a length of 13 residues. Here the CDR3 DNA is all that survives: 39 bases in frame from base 1. Cut back by 0 bases and 5 bases, the V and J ends lie 8 bases apart. The germline V gene supplies CDR1 SGHRS and CDR2 YFSETQ. What this sample's treatment or condition label stands for: approximately 9-day PBMC culture with coronavirus spike peptide pools or control peptides (ViraFEST assay). The ViraFEST assay was used in the study, in which antigen-specific T cells were expanded with peptide pools and expanded clonotypes were subsequently identified by TCR sequencing. The positive SARS-CoV-2 PCR tests of the convalescent patients were dated from March to December 2020, before the Alpha, Beta and Delta variants emerged in the United States. Each well held approximately 2 million PBMCs cultured in IMDM containing approximately 5% human AB serum and around 10 IU/ml IL-2, with around 9.7 ug/ml peptide pools added. Half of the culture medium was replaced with fresh IL-2-containing medium on days 3 and 7. After 10 days of culture, CD4+ T cells were isolated by negative selection using the EasySep CD4+ T cell isolation kit. PBMCs were separated from whole blood using Ficoll-Paque Plus gradient centrifugation and then either used fresh or cryopreserved at -140C. In general, triplicate wells were set up for every culture condition.

The library was prepared using PCR. DNA from cultured CD4+ T cells underwent TCR sequencing with the Oncomine TCR Beta short-read assay at the Johns Hopkins FTIC core. The QIAamp micro DNA kit was used to extract genomic DNA from the cultured CD4+ T cells. Oncomine TCR Beta libraries from cultured CD4+ T cells were pooled with unique dual indexes and sequenced on an Illumina iSeq 100. For the original study's pipeline: Non-productive sequences were removed, and CDR3s not starting with C, not ending with F or W, or shorter than 7 amino acids were discarded. The MANAFEST web application identified antigen-specific clonotypes by comparing peptide-stimulated wells against reference wells and other culture wells. An FDR below 0.05, an odds ratio above 5, and a productive frequency above 0.1% in at least two of three replicate wells were required for clones to be considered positive. Cross-reactive clonotypes were defined as significantly expanded in both SARS-CoV-2 spike wells and at least one common cold coronavirus spike condition. Similarity between CDR3 sequences was evaluated in R version 3.6.1 using Levenshtein distances (stringdist) and unrooted phylogenetic trees (ape). TCRdb passed the public sequencing reads through fastp at Q25 and MiXCR, retaining productive beta sequences. Under each unique CDR3 protein, matching rows form one entry showing the most common genes and DNA. The V and J calls follow TCRdb's processing rather than the paper's. The sample has roughly 5,000 distinct CDR3 sequences on record, about 40% of them singletons. About 40% of the sample comes from the top ten.

The specimen was CD4+ T cells from blood, cultured in vitro, collected after SARS-CoV-2 vaccination. This TCR was recovered from a human donor who had recovered from COVID-19. The rearrangement combines TRBV5-1 with TRBJ2-5; the D segment cannot be called with confidence. The CDR3 region reads CASSLATTETQYF. In nucleotide form, the sequence is TGCGCCAGCAGCTTGGCCACTACGGAGACCCAGTACTTC.